Presented here are 9 T cell receptor beta chains from one specimen sequenced in a study of regulatory T cells in long-lasting Graves disease (dated by TCRdb to about 2021). The time point tag for this specimen amounts to: newly diagnosed GD, antithyroid drugs for less than 3 months. RNA was extracted from PBMCs in TRIzol for both TCR sequencing and RNA sequencing. The library was prepared using multiplex PCR. The instrument was an Illumina HiSeq 4000. iRepertoire HTBI primers and Arm-PCR amplification of CDR3 regions were used to construct TCR beta libraries. Using fastp at Q25 and MiXCR, TCRdb reprocessed the public reads and kept productive beta chains. Under each unique CDR3 protein, matching rows form one entry showing the most common genes and DNA. The sample data list 450,000 to 600,000 distinct CDR3 sequences, and about 16% of these were observed just once. The top ten hold roughly an eighth of the sample.

These data were also filed under a second study, of T cells in Graves' hyperthyroidism and ophthalmopathy.

The specimen was peripheral blood mononuclear cells (PBMCs), collected at new diagnosis, from a patient treated with antithyroid drugs. The receptor set was obtained from a man between 35 and 55 years old with Graves disease. Donor details come from another sample of the same person, matched by shared clones.

As to this clonotype: One base away lies a much larger clone, so this may be a sequencing read error. The V gene is TRBV3-1, the J gene TRBJ2-2, with 13 bases identical to TRBD2. The trim removed 7 bases at V and 7 bases at J, leaving 18 bases unmatched. Germline CDR1 LGHDT, CDR2 YNNKEL (reference sequence). The CDR3 is 19 residues long. Written as DNA, the CDR3 is TGTGCCAGCATCCGAGGACTAGCGGGAGAATCCAGGTTTGGCGGGGAGCTGTTTTTT. This translates into CASIRGLAGESRFGGELFF.

The CDR3 DNA reads as TGTGCCAGTAGTATCGGGTTAGACGGGGAGCTGTTTTTT. This encodes CASSIGLDGELFF. The rearrangement uses TRBV19 and TRBJ2-2; D is uncertain. Looked up from germline, CDR1 is LNHDA and CDR2 is SQIVND (reference sequence). Trimming took off 3 bases at V and 7 bases at J, with 9 bases between the two ends. The CDR3 runs 13 residues.

This clonotype appeared many times. V usage is TRBV24-1 and J usage is TRBJ2-6, with 8 bases lining up with TRBD1. The junction had 18 bases not matched to a gene; V was cut back by 4 bases and J by 2 bases. CDR3 length equals 21 residues. Germline V CDR1 and CDR2: KGHDR, SFDVKD. The CDR3 spells CATSDRGQGPGILPGANVLTF. CDR3 in DNA: TGTGCCACCAGTGACCGAGGACAGGGCCCAGGAATACTTCCTGGGGCCAACGTCCTGACTTTC.

This clonotype appeared many times. The chain is built from TRBV5-1 and TRBJ2-1; no clear D gene. CDR1 and CDR2 from the germline V gene are SGHRS and YFSETQ. The CDR3 extends over 14 amino acids. V was shortened by 0 bases and J by 6 bases, with 10 bases between the two germline ends. CDR3 loop: CASSLAALGNEQFF. The CDR3 DNA reads TGCGCCAGCAGCTTGGCTGCCCTGGGCAATGAGCAGTTCTTC.

This clonotype was picked up a small number of times. The chain has TRBV20-1 and TRBJ2-5, with D perhaps TRBD1 (5 bases). Looked up from germline, CDR1 is DFQATT and CDR2 is SNEGSKA (reference sequence). V was clipped by 2 bases and J by 4 bases, with 14 bases between them. The CDR3 loop spans 14 amino acids. Here the CDR3 reads CSARYYRGRETQYF. The CDR3 coding sequence is TGCAGTGCTAGATATTATAGGGGTCGAGAGACCCAGTACTTC.

There are many counts of this clonotype. The chain couples TRBV20-1 to TRBJ2-1; unclear D gene. The germline CDR1 and CDR2 sequences are DFQATT and SNEGSKA (reference sequence). Trimming removed 4 bases at V and 3 bases at J, with 19 bases between. CDR3 length equals 16 residues. CDR3 nucleotide sequence: TGCAGTGCTATTTCGGCATCGGGTCTTAGCTACAATGAGCAGTTCTTC. Its translation: CSAISASGLSYNEQFF.

This clonotype was recorded at least ten times. This sequence joins TRBV30 and TRBJ1-2; perhaps TRBD1 as D (5 bases). The length of the CDR3 is 14 residues. V lost 4 bases, J lost 7 bases, and 19 bases lay in between. Germline V gene sequence: CDR1 GTSNPN, CDR2 SVGIG (reference sequence). The CDR3 bases are TGTGCCTGGACCCGGGACGGCCGATTAGGTGGCTACACCTTC. Translating gives CAWTRDGRLGGYTF.

The sample holds many counts of this clonotype. The rearrangement joins TRBV2 to TRBJ2-7; D may be TRBD2 (6 bases). V dropped 6 bases and J dropped 6 bases, with 18 bases sitting between them. The V gene's germline CDR1 is SNHLY and CDR2 FYNNEI. CDR3 length: 14 amino acids. CDR3 bases: TGTGCCAGCAGGGCGGGACTCCGGGCCTCCGAGCAGTACTTC. Residues: CASRAGLRASEQYF. Variable domain in full (rest from reference TRBV2 and TRBJ2-7): EPEVTQTPSHQVTQMGQEVILRCVPISNHLYFYWYRQILGQKVEFLVSFYNNEISEKSEIFDDQFSVERPDGSNFTLKIRSTKLEDSAMYFCASRAGLRASEQYFGPGTRLTVT.

At least ten counts were recorded for this clonotype. The chain carries TRBV11-3 and TRBJ2-3; TRBD1 agrees at 8 bases. The V and J ends lost 0 bases and 8 bases, in that order; junction bases with no gene match: 4. The length of the CDR3 is 14 residues. Germline CDR1 SGHNT, CDR2 YENEEA. The CDR3 is CASSLDRDRTTQYF. The CDR3 coding sequence is TGTGCCAGCAGCTTAGACCGGGACAGGACTACGCAGTATTTT.